The source of this T cell receptor beta chain is a study of cytomegalovirus exposure and HLA in healthy donors. Study-wide results and limits: The investigators catalogued 180 or so TCR beta chains as cytomegalovirus-associated.

CDR1 and CDR2 from the germline V gene are SGHNT and YYREEE (reference sequence). The CDR3 sequence is 13 residues long. J gave up 7 bases and V 1 base, and 2 bases lay outside the gene matches. Researchers ran the PCR with 60 Vbeta and 13 Jbeta primers. Clones were sequenced by immunoSEQ multiplex PCR, and TCRdb holds only the in-frame ones, with some missing. Altogether approximately 200,000 clones are present, roughly four fifths being singletons, with the ten largest covering around 0.2%. On this clone: Its antigen is still unknown.

What was sequenced was PBMCs. The gene calls are TRBV5-4 and TRBJ2-1, with TRBD1 matching 7 bases. The receptor's source is a girl aged 2-9 years in good health and CMV-seronegative. As DNA, the CDR3 is TGTGCCAGCAGCTTGCCAGGGGGAAATGAGCAGTTCTTC. Translated, it gives CASSLPGGNEQFF. The whole variable domain, filled in from reference TRBV5-4 and TRBJ2-1, reads ETGVTQSPTHLIKTRGQQVTLRCSSQSGHNTVSWYQQALGQGPQFIFQYYREEENGRGNFPPRFSGLQFPNYSSELNVNALELDDSALYLCASSLPGGNEQFFGPGTRLTVL.